This T cell receptor (beta chain) was obtained from a study of blood T cells in healthy people across ages. Overall study findings and caveats: Both higher diversity and more naive CD4+ cells marked long-lived donors when set against aged donors. The study could not conclusively compare naive and antigen-experienced cells, given its unsorted PBMCs.

Extracted total RNA amounted to at least 5.5 micrograms for each sample. For the second PCR, which ran for about 6 to 12 cycles, a sample-barcoded 5' primer and a J-beta primer mix were used. TCRdb recomputed calls from the 5' RACE reads with MiXCR, one row per CDR3 protein. The repertoire holds 1,300,000 or so distinct CDR3 sequences, 59% seen once, with 6.5% to 8.5% in the top ten. With V trimmed by 0 bases and J by 3 bases, 16 bases remained unmatched. The CDR3 runs 18 residues. Germline CDR1 is SQVTM and CDR2 is ANQGSEA. Regarding this clonotype: Its antigen is not identified.

Sequenced material: blood. The clonotype was recovered from a young man in good health. V and J are TRBV29-1 and TRBJ2-7; 8 positions agree with TRBD1. CDR3: CSVEDSIGGDRTIYEQYF. The CDR3 DNA reads TGCAGCGTTGAAGACTCTATTGGAGGGGACAGGACAATCTACGAGCAGTACTTC.